This T cell receptor (beta chain) was recovered during a study of T cells in Graves' hyperthyroidism and ophthalmopathy. This clonotype was found many times. Trimming removed 5 bases from V and 1 base from J, with 15 bases in between. The CDR3 covers 16 residues. Amplification yielded TCR beta CDR3 regions, with RNA transcripts as the source. HTBI primers were employed in a first-round RT-PCR of the TCR CDR3. One entry per CDR3 protein, called by TCRdb with MiXCR from the multiplex PCR reads. Here the sample spans roughly 250,000 distinct CDR3 sequences, 16% being singletons. This chain joins TRBV12-3 or TRBV12-4 and TRBJ2-1; D uncertain. This receptor was identified in a woman aged 18-29 years with Graves' ophthalmopathy. Source material: blood. In DNA form, the CDR3 reads TGTGCCAGCAGTATAAGGATCTACTCGTCCTACAATGAGCAGTTCTTC. Protein sequence: CASSIRIYSSYNEQFF.